The 31 T cell receptor beta chains reported below all come from one sample, sequenced in a study of prognosis after radiotherapy for stage I lung cancer. Amplification of the TCR beta CDR3 (from genomic DNA) was done by two-round multiplex PCR. First-round PCR amplification was performed with primers specific to each TRBV and TRBJ gene. TCRdb re-called the multiplex PCR reads through MiXCR, storing one row per CDR3 protein. The sample lists some 15,000 distinct CDR3 sequences, around 45% seen once, with approximately 40% in the top ten. The sample in question was PBMCs, obtained before or after stereotactic body radiation therapy (not recorded which). The receptors stem from a donor over 45 with non-small cell lung cancer.

This clonotype was recorded at least ten times. The rearrangement joins TRBV19 to TRBJ2-3; 8 bases match TRBD1. Losses at the gene ends were 5 bases for V and 3 bases for J; bases not matched to a gene: 7. The CDR3 extends over 15 amino acids. CDR1 and CDR2 from the germline V gene are LNHDA and SQIVND (reference sequence). The CDR3 is CASSPGGQGTDTQYF. The CDR3 DNA follows: TGTGCCAGTAGTCCGGGCGGACAGGGTACAGATACGCAGTATTTT.

With respect to this clonotype: A single base is all that separates this from a far larger clone, so a read error is likely. The rearrangement links TRBV6-4 to TRBJ2-3; possible D gene TRBD2, 5 bases. The CDR3 is 17 amino acids. Germline CDR1 MRHNA, CDR2 SNTAGT. The CDR3 DNA sequence: TGTGCCGGCAGGAAGACCCCGGGGAGCGGTTCCACAGATACGCAGTATTTT. It yields the protein CAGRKTPGSGSTDTQYF.

This chain links TRBV6-2 or TRBV6-3 with TRBJ2-3; either TRBD1 or TRBD2 may fit D (6 bases each). V gave up 6 bases and J gave up 8 bases, with 12 bases separating them. This CDR3 region has 12 residues. Germline V gene lookup returns CDR1 MNHEY and CDR2 SVGEGT. This CDR3 reads CASSPQGGTQYF. The DNA for the CDR3 is TGTGCCAGCAGCCCACAGGGAGGTACGCAGTATTTT.

Many counts were recorded for this clonotype. The chain couples TRBV4-2 to TRBJ2-5; D is uncertain. The V end was cut by 0 bases, the J end by 4 bases, with 9 bases between. Germline CDR1 and CDR2: LGHNA and YNFKEQ. This CDR3 comprises 14 residues. The CDR3 is CASSQDHRGETQYF. The CDR3 coding sequence is TGTGCCAGCAGCCAAGATCATCGTGGAGAGACCCAGTACTTC.

The chain has TRBV28 and TRBJ2-7; D is perhaps TRBD1 or TRBD2 (5 bases each). Germline V lookup: CDR1 MDHEN, CDR2 SYDVKM. The CDR3 sequence is 11 residues long. V was clipped by 10 bases and J by 8 bases, with 15 bases between them. CDR3: CAIDGGRQQYF. The CDR3 DNA reads as TGTGCCATCGATGGGGGACGCCAGCAGTACTTC.

This clonotype occurred many times. The chain links TRBV7-2 to TRBJ2-2; D is ambiguous. The germline gives CDR1 SGHTA, CDR2 FQGNSA. The CDR3 has 13 amino acids. Trimming removed 2 bases at V and 5 bases at J, with 6 bases between. The CDR3 DNA reads as TGTGCCAGCAGCTTAACTCGAACCGGGGAGCTGTTTTTT. Translation gives CASSLTRTGELFF.

This clonotype qualifies as medium-sized. This chain connects TRBV19 to TRBJ1-5, with TRBD1 identical over 7 bases. The CDR3 is 16 amino acids. V dropped 5 bases and J dropped 5; count of bases not matched to a gene: 12. Germline V gene lookup returns CDR1 LNHDA and CDR2 SQIVND (reference sequence). Here the CDR3 reads CASSLERGPRYQPQHF. DNA of the CDR3: TGTGCCAGTAGTCTCGAGAGGGGGCCAAGGTATCAGCCCCAGCATTTT.

The chain has TRBV7-9 and TRBJ2-3, with a possible D match to TRBD2 (5 bases). This CDR3 region has 16 residues. The germline V gene has CDR1 SEHNR and CDR2 FQNEAQ (reference sequence). V was shortened by 2 bases and J by 1 base, with 13 bases between the two germline ends. The chain's CDR3 is CASSLKLVIGTDTQYF. Here the CDR3 DNA reads TGTGCCAGCAGCTTAAAACTAGTCATAGGCACAGATACGCAGTATTTT.

This clonotype was detected ten times or more. This CDR3 reads CASSQVSEKLFF. The CDR3, as DNA: TGCGCCAGCAGCCAAGTGAGTGAAAAACTGTTTTTT. The chain couples TRBV4-1 to TRBJ1-4; no definite D call. This CDR3 is built from 12 residues. The V end lost 1 base, the J end lost 7 bases, and 4 bases lay between the germline ends. Germline lookup yields CDR1 MGHRA and CDR2 YSYEKL.

This clonotype was recorded at least ten times. A read error may explain this, as a much larger clone is one base away. The chain is built from TRBV7-2 and TRBJ2-2; tentative D call: TRBD2 (6 bases). The CDR3 has 14 residues. The germline CDR1 and CDR2 sequences are SGHTA and FQGNSA. This CDR3 is CASSLQRNTGGLFF. The CDR3 DNA sequence: TGTGCCAGCAGCTTACAGAGGAACACCGGGGGGCTGTTTTTT.

The table lists this clonotype with many counts. The V call is TRBV10-3, the J call TRBJ1-6, with 7 bases that match TRBD1. V shed 7 bases and J 5 bases; nucleotides not matched to a gene: 2. The CDR3 is 13 residues long. CDR1 and CDR2 (germline): ENHRY, SYGVKD. CDR3 nucleotide sequence: TGTGCCATCACAACAGGGGATAATTCACCCCTCCACTTT. It encodes CAITTGDNSPLHF.

This clonotype appeared many times. The chain recombines TRBV5-8 with TRBJ1-1; the D is unclear. The V gene's germline CDR1 is SGHTS and CDR2 YDEGEE. This CDR3 has 12 amino acids. V shed 4 bases and J shed 6 bases, with 10 bases lying between them. CDR3 nucleotides: TGTGCCAGCAGCCCGGAGGCGGCTGAAGCTTTCTTT. Translated, it gives CASSPEAAEAFF.

A word on this clonotype: A far larger clone lies a single base away; this is likely a read error. The chain carries TRBV6-2 or TRBV6-3 and TRBJ1-4; D remains ambiguous. V was shortened by 3 bases and J by 1 base, with 6 bases between the two germline ends. Germline lookup yields CDR1 MNHEY and CDR2 SVGEGT. This CDR3 comprises 14 residues. For the CDR3, the DNA is TGTGCCAGCAGTTATGTGGGAACTAATGAAAAACTGTTTTTT. This translates into CASSYVGTNEKLFF.

Remarks on this clonotype: A far larger clone is a single base away, which makes a read error likely. The CDR3 sequence: CASEAGWGQDTQYF. CDR3 nucleotides: TGTGCCAGCGAGGCGGGGTGGGGGCAAGATACCCAGTACTTC. The J gene is TRBJ2-1, the V gene TRBV6-1; either TRBD1 or TRBD2 may fit D (6 bases each). The end of the DNA aligns better with TRBJ2-5, so the J call may be wrong. CDR3 length: 14 amino acids. Germline CDR1 and CDR2: MNHNS and SASEGT.

Ten or more counts support this clonotype. V usage is TRBV20-1 and J usage is TRBJ2-2; 8 nucleotides align to TRBD2. The germline CDR1 and CDR2 sequences are DFQATT and SNEGSKA (reference sequence). This CDR3 is built from 15 residues. V lost 6 bases and J lost 4; bases outside the gene matches: 10. CDR3 protein: CSAEVAGGPTGELFF. The CDR3, as DNA: TGCAGTGCGGAAGTGGCGGGAGGACCCACCGGGGAGCTGTTTTTT.

This clonotype was seen many times. The chain has TRBV6-2 or TRBV6-3 and TRBJ2-1, with TRBD1 matching over 7 bases. V lost 7 bases, J lost 7 bases, and 19 bases stayed unmatched. This CDR3 has 17 residues. Germline V lookup: CDR1 MNHEY, CDR2 SVGEGT. This chain's CDR3 is CASTKTTPPRGRNEQFF. DNA for the CDR3: TGTGCCAGCACCAAAACAACCCCCCCAAGGGGGCGGAATGAGCAGTTCTTC.

This clonotype was seen more than once but under ten times. The V gene is TRBV5-4, the J gene TRBJ2-5; D uncertain. The CDR3 length is 14 residues. Trimming pared 3 bases from V and 2 bases from J, leaving 11 bases between. Germline V gene data show CDR1 as SGHNT and CDR2 as YYREEE (reference sequence). The chain's CDR3 is CASSSKRKQETQYF. CDR3 nucleotides: TGTGCCAGCAGCTCCAAAAGAAAGCAAGAGACCCAGTACTTC.

Ten or more counts support this clonotype. The chain has TRBV20-1 and TRBJ2-7; TRBD2 is a possible D gene (6 bases). V lost 0 bases and J 0 bases, leaving 12 bases between the germline ends. CDR1 and CDR2 (germline): DFQATT, SNEGSKA (reference sequence). This CDR3 contains 15 residues. The CDR3 protein is CSARDPGRGSYEQYF. The CDR3 nucleotides read TGCAGTGCTAGAGATCCCGGGCGGGGCTCCTACGAGCAGTACTTC.

This clonotype was counted ten times or more. The J gene is TRBJ1-2, the V gene TRBV15, with 8 positions matching TRBD1. The J segment lost 8 bases and the V segment lost 0 bases, leaving 8 bases of the junction unmatched. CDR1 LNHNV and CDR2 YYDKDF come from the germline V gene (reference sequence). The CDR3 is 15 amino acids. CDR3 loop: CATSRESGGVYGYTF. The CDR3 DNA is TGTGCCACCAGCAGAGAATCAGGGGGCGTTTACGGCTACACCTTC. Using reference TRBV15 and TRBJ1-2 for the parts outside the CDR3, the full variable domain is DAMVIQNPRYQVTQFGKPVTLSCSQTLNHNVMYWYQQKSSQAPKLLFHYYDKDFNNEADTPDNFQSRRPNTSFCFLDIRSPGLGDTAMYLCATSRESGGVYGYTFGSGTRLTVV.

Many counts were recorded for this clonotype. V gene TRBV11-2 combines with J gene TRBJ2-3; D might be TRBD2 (7 bases). CDR1 is SGHAT, CDR2 FQNNGV, per germline. V lost 3 bases and J 4 bases, leaving 17 bases between the germline ends. This CDR3 spans 16 amino acids. The CDR3 sequence: CASSLRRGGGADTQYF. The CDR3 nucleotides read TGTGCCAGCAGCTTGAGAAGGGGGGGGGGGGCAGATACGCAGTATTTT.

On this clonotype itself: A read error is the likely source, as a far larger clone sits one nucleotide away. DNA of the CDR3: TGTGCCAGCAGTTCGGGAGGCTACAATGATCAGTTCTTC. Its protein product is CASSSGGYNDQFF. The chain recombines TRBV7-9 with TRBJ2-1, with 7 bases identical to TRBD2. The V gene's germline CDR1 is SEHNR and CDR2 FQNEAQ (reference sequence). The CDR3 spans 13 residues.

At least ten counts were recorded for this clonotype. The chain joins TRBV24-1 to TRBJ2-1, with 10 positions matching TRBD2. CDR1 and CDR2 from the germline V gene are KGHDR and SFDVKD. This CDR3 comprises 17 residues. The V gene end was trimmed by 0 bases and the J gene end by 8 bases; junction bases not matched to a gene: 9. The CDR3 loop reads CATSDLSTSGTGDEQFF. The CDR3 nucleotides are TGTGCCACCAGTGATTTGTCAACTAGCGGGACGGGGGATGAGCAGTTCTTC.

Note on this clonotype: At one end the junction does not follow the germline gene, possibly because of a read error. V usage is TRBV6-1 and J usage is TRBJ2-2; D remains unclear. Per the germline V gene, CDR1 is MNHNS and CDR2 is SASEGT. The CDR3 has 13 amino acids. CDR3 region: CASLDSNTVELFF. For the CDR3, the DNA is TGTGCCAGCCTTGATTCGAACACCGTGGAGCTGTTTTTT.

The chain joins TRBV7-2 to TRBJ2-1, with 13 bases fitting TRBD2. The junction had 7 bases not matched to a gene; V was cut back by 5 bases and J by 3 bases. This CDR3 is built from 17 residues. Germline V gene sequence: CDR1 SGHTA, CDR2 FQGNSA. CDR3 in amino acids: CASSRTSGSWGYNEQFF. The CDR3 nucleotides are TGTGCCAGCAGCAGGACTAGCGGGAGCTGGGGCTACAATGAGCAGTTCTTC.

Comment on this clonotype: A read error may explain this, as a much larger clone is one base away. The chain has TRBV18 and TRBJ2-3; D not certain. The CDR3 extends over 15 amino acids. Per germline, CDR1 KGHSH and CDR2 LQKENI. V was trimmed by 1 base and J by 3 bases, leaving 11 bases between them. In nucleotides, the CDR3 is TGTGCCAGCTCACCACGGAAGGTGGGGACAGATACGCAGTATTTT. Its protein is CASSPRKVGTDTQYF.

This clonotype was seen ten or more times. The chain couples TRBV14 to TRBJ2-3; the D gene is possibly TRBD2 (5 bases). The CDR3 is 16 residues long. Germline CDR1 is SGHDN and CDR2 is FVKESK. Trimming stripped 1 base from V and 5 bases from J, with 16 bases between. In DNA form, the CDR3 reads TGTGCCAGCAGCCAAGGGCTAGCAGGATTGGTAGATACGCAGTATTTT. Residues: CASSQGLAGLVDTQYF.

This clonotype was seen at least ten times. The CDR3 loop is CASGTADYEQYF. CDR3 nucleotide sequence: TGTGCCAGCGGGACAGCCGATTACGAGCAGTACTTC. This chain links TRBV7-9 with TRBJ2-7, with TRBD1 matching over 7 bases. V was clipped by 8 bases and J by 4 bases; unmatched bases: 5. The CDR3 totals 12 residues. Per the germline V gene, CDR1 is SEHNR and CDR2 is FQNEAQ (reference sequence). Full variable domain (outside the CDR3, taken from reference TRBV7-9 and TRBJ2-7): DTGVSQNPRHKITKRGQNVTFRCDPISEHNRLYWYRQTLGQGPEFLTYFQNEAQLEKSRLLSDRFSAERPKGSFSTLEIQRTEQGDSAMYLCASGTADYEQYFGPGTRLTVT.

This clonotype appeared a few times. A read error is possible here, since a much larger clone lies one base away. The genes are TRBV28 and TRBJ1-4; D is unclear. This CDR3 region has 12 residues. CDR1 is MDHEN, CDR2 SYDVKM, per germline. Trimming removed 5 bases at V and 14 bases at J, with 15 bases between. The CDR3 is CASSAPTEGLFF. The CDR3, as DNA: TGTGCCAGCAGTGCTCCTACGGAAGGGCTGTTTTTT. The variable domain in full, with the rest retrieved from reference TRBV28 and TRBJ1-4, is DVKVTQSSRYLVKRTGEKVFLECVQDMDHENMFWYRQDPGLGLRLIYFSYDVKMKEKGDIPEGYSVSREKKERFSLILESASTNQTSMYLCASSAPTEGLFFGSGTQLSVL.

This clonotype was picked up many times. The gene calls are TRBV20-1 and TRBJ1-2; 8 nucleotides line up with TRBD1. This CDR3 has 12 amino acids. V was pared by 6 bases and J by 4 bases, with 4 bases of the junction left unmatched. The germline gives CDR1 DFQATT, CDR2 SNEGSKA (reference sequence). CDR3 region: CSAITGGYGYTF. As DNA, the CDR3 is TGCAGTGCCATTACAGGGGGCTATGGCTACACCTTC.

Within the sample, this clonotype is medium-sized. The V gene is TRBV7-8, the J gene TRBJ1-2; 8 positions match TRBD1. V lost 1 base, J lost 5 bases, and 6 bases stayed unmatched. Looked up from germline, CDR1 is SGHVS and CDR2 is FQNEAQ. This CDR3 comprises 15 residues. The CDR3: CASSLVQGAGYGYTF. CDR3 nucleotide sequence: TGTGCCAGCAGCTTAGTCCAGGGGGCTGGATATGGCTACACCTTC.

At least ten counts were recorded for this clonotype. This chain links TRBV7-2 with TRBJ2-5, with 8 bases that match TRBD2. V dropped 6 bases and J dropped 2; count of bases not matched to a gene: 5. The CDR3 has 14 amino acids. Germline CDR1 reads SGHTA; CDR2 reads FQGNSA. The CDR3 nucleotides read TGTGCCAGCAGGGGTGAGCGGGAGCAAGAGACCCAGTACTTC. It specifies CASRGEREQETQYF.